This T cell receptor beta chain is from a study of blood T cell repertoires in COVID-19 (dated by TCRdb to about 2020). In terms of the full investigation: Collaborator samples came from the United States, Italy and Spain and covered acute and convalescent phases of COVID-19. Where HLA class I and class II types were available, the types were taken from metadata supplied by the sample provider, not from assay-based typing. The samples were drawn from the first 160 participants of the ongoing ImmuneRACE study and from some 1,300 subjects provided by 6 global collaborators. The material from the prospective study consisted of cDNA or gDNA derived from T cells, B-cell-depleted T cells, or PBMCs. The dataset comprised deeply sampled blood TCRbeta repertoires from subjects exposed to, actively infected with, or recovered from COVID-19. Nearly every sample came with metadata listing a de-identified subject ID, COVID-19 status, age in years and sex. A freely available public database, intended as a resource for researchers studying the immune response to SARS-CoV-2, is where the repertoires were released. What the research found in general, with its limitations: The amount of clinical and demographic metadata varied by source and participant and was provided uncurated.

From the cysteine up to the phenylalanine, the CDR3 has a length of 11 residues. CDR3 DNA only is kept here, 33 bases in frame from base 1. V is clipped by 8 bases and J by 5 bases, and the sequence between their germline boundaries is 8 bases long. Reading the germline V gene (reference sequence) gives CDR1 LGHDT and CDR2 YNNKEL. Collaborating institutions collected whole blood in K2EDTA tubes following their own protocols. For TCRbeta analysis, collaborator samples were shipped as frozen whole blood, as isolated PBMCs, or as DNA extracted from either sample type. In regard to this clone: This clone's antigen is unknown. No base quality information exists; no much larger clone differs at one position.

TCRbeta CDR3 regions were amplified from genomic DNA by means of the immunoSEQ Assay, a bias-controlled multiplex PCR. The published analysis was carried out like this. The number of nucleated cells in each sample was estimated from the amplification of reference gene primers within the assay. To quantify the absolute abundance of each unique TCRbeta CDR3 rearrangement, sequence reads were collapsed and filtered. For each sample, productive Simpson clonality was calculated as the square root of Simpson's diversity index across productive rearrangements. TCRdb retrieved this table from immuneACCESS and kept in-frame rearrangements only. Not all clones are present; in checked studies, unresolved V genes account for under half, and no reason is known for the remainder. V and J calls and clone size follow that table, whereas D and trimming were derived from the DNA. The sample includes roughly 80,000 clones, with 65% to 85% observed a single time. Clones ranked in the top ten supply roughly 15% of the sample.

The clonotype comes from a man aged 70-80 years with active or convalescent COVID-19. The sample taken for sequencing was peripheral blood. The chain employs TRBV3-1 (or the pseudogene TRBV3-2) and TRBJ2-3; the D gene is not confidently resolved. The DNA is TGTGCCAGCGGTCCGGGAGATACGCAGTATTTT. Its amino acids are CASGPGDTQYF.